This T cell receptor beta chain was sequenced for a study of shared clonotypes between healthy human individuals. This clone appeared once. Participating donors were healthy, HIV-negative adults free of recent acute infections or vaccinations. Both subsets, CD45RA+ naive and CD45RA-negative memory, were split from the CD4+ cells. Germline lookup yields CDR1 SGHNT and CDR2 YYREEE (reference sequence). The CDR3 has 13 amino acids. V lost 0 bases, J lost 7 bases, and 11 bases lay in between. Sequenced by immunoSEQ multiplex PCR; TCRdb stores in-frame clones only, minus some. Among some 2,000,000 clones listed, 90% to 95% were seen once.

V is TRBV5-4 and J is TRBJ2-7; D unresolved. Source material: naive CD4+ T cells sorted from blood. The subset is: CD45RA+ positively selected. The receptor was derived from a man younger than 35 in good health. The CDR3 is CASSLGARVEQYF. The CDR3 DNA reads TGTGCCAGCAGCTTGGGGGCTAGAGTGGAGCAGTACTTC.